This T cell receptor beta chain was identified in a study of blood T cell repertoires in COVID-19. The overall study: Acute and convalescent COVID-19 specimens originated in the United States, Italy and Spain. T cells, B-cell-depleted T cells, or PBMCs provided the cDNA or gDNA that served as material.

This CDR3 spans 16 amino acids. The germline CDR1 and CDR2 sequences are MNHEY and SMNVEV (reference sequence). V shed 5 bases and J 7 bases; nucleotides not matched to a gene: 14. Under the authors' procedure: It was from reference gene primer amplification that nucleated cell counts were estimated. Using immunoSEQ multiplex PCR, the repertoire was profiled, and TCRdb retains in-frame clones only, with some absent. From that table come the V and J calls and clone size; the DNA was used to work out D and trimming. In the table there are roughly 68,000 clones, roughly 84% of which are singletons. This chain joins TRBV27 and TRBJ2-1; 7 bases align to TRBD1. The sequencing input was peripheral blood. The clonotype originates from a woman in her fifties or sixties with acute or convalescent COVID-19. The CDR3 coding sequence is TGTGCCAGCAGTCAGAAGCCGGGACAGCTGATTAATGAGCAGTTCTTC. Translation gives CASSQKPGQLINEQFF.